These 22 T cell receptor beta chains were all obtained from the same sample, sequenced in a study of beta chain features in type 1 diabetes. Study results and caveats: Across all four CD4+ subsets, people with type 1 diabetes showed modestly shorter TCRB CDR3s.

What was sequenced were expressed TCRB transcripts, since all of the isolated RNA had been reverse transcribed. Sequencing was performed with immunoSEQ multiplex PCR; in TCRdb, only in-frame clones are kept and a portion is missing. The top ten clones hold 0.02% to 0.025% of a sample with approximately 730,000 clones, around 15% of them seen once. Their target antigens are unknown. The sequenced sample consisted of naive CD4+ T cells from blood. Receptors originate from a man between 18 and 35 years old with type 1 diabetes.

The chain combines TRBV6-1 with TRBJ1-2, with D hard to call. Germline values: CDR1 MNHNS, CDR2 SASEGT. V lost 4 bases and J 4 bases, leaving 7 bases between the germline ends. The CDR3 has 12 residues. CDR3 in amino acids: CASSASAYGYTF. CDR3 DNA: TGTGCCAGCAGTGCATCGGCCTATGGCTACACCTTC.

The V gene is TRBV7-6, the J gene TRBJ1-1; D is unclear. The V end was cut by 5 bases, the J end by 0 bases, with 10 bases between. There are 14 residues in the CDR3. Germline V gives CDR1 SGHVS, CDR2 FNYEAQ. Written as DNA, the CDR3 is TGTGCCAGCAGCCCCGGGAATTTGAACACTGAAGCTTTCTTT. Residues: CASSPGNLNTEAFF. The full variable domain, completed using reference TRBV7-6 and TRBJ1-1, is GAGVSQSPRYKVTKRGQDVALRCDPISGHVSLYWYRQALGQGPEFLTYFNYEAQQDKSGLPNDRFSAERPEGSISTLTIQRTEQRDSAMYRCASSPGNLNTEAFFGQGTRLTVV.

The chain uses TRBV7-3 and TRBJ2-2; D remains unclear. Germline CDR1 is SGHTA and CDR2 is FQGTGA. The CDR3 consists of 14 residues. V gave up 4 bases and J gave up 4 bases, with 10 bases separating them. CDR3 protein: CASSSIPATGELFF. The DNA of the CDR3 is TGTGCCAGCAGCTCAATTCCCGCCACCGGGGAGCTGTTTTTT.

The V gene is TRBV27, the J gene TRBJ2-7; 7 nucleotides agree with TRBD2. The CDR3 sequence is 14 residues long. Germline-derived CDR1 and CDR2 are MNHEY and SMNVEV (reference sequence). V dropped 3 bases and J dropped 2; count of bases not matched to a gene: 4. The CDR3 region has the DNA TGTGCCAGCAGTTTCTGGGGGGGGACCTACGAGCAGTACTTC. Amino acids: CASSFWGGTYEQYF.

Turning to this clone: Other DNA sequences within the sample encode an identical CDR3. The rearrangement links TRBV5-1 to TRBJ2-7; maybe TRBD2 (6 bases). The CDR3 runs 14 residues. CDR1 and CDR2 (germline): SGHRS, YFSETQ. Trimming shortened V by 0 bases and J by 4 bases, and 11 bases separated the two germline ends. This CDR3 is CASSLVGGDYEQYF. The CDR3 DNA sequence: TGCGCCAGCAGCTTGGTCGGGGGAGATTACGAGCAGTACTTC. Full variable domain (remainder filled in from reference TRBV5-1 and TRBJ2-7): KAGVTQTPRYLIKTRGQQVTLSCSPISGHRSVSWYQQTPGQGLQFLFEYFSETQRNKGNFPGRFSGRQFSNSRSEMNVSTLELGDSALYLCASSLVGGDYEQYFGPGTRLTVT.

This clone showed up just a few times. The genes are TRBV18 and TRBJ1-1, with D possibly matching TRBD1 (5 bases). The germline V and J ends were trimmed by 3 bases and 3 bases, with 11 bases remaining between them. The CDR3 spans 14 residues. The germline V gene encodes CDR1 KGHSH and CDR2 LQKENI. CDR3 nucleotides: TGTGCCAGCTCACCGACAGTTGACGACACTGAAGCTTTCTTT. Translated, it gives CASSPTVDDTEAFF.

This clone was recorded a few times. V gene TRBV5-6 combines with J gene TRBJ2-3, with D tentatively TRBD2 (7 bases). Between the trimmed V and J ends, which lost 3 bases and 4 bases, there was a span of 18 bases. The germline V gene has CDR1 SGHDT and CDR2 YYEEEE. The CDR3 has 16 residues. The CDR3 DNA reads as TGTGCCAGCAGCTCCCCACCGGGGGGCGGGGCAGATACGCAGTATTTT. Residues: CASSSPPGGGADTQYF. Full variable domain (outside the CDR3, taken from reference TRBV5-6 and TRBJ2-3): DAGVTQSPTHLIKTRGQQVTLRCSPKSGHDTVSWYQQALGQGPQFIFQYYEEEERQRGNFPDRFSGHQFPNYSSELNVNALLLGDSALYLCASSSPPGGGADTQYFGPGTRLTVL.

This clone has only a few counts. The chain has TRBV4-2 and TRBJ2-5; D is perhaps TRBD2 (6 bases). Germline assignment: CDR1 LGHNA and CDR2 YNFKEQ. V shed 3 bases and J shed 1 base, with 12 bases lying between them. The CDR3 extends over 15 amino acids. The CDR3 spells CASSQEPGLQETQYF. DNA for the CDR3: TGTGCCAGCAGCCAGGAACCGGGACTCCAAGAGACCCAGTACTTC.

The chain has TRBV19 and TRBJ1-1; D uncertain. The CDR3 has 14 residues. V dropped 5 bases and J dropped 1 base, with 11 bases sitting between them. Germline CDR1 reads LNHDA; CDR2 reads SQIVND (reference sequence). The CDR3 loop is CASSSRRSNTEAFF. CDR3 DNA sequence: TGTGCCAGTAGTTCACGACGGTCGAACACTGAAGCTTTCTTT.

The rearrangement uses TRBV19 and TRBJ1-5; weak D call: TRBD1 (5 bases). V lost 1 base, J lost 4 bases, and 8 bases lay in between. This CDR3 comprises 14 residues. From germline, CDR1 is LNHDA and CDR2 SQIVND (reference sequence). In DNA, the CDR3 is TGTGCCAGTAGTATAGTACGGGGGAATCAGCCCCAGCATTTT. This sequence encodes CASSIVRGNQPQHF. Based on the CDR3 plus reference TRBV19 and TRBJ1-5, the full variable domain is DGGITQSPKYLFRKEGQNVTLSCEQNLNHDAMYWYRQDPGQGLRLIYYSQIVNDFQKGDIAEGYSVSREKKESFPLTVTSAQKNPTAFYLCASSIVRGNQPQHFGDGTRLSIL.

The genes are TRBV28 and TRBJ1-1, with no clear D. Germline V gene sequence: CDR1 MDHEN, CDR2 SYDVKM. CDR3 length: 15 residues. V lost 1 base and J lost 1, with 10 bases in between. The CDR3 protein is CASSLSLWTNTEAFF. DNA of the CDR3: TGTGCCAGCAGTTTATCCTTATGGACGAACACTGAAGCTTTCTTT.

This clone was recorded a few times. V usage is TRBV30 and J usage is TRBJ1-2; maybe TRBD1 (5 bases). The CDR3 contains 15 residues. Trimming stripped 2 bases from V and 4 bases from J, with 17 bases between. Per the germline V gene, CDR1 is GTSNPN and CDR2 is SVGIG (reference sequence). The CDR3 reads CAWSRGQGGSYGYTF. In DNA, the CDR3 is TGTGCCTGGAGTAGGGGTCAGGGAGGATCCTATGGCTACACCTTC.

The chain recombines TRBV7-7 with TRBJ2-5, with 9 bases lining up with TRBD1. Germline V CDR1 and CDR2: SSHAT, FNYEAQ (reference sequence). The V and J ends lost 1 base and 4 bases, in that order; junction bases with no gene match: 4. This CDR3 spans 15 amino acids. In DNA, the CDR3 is TGTGCCAGCAGCTTAGGTGGGACAGGGTCAGAGACCCAGTACTTC. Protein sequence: CASSLGGTGSETQYF.

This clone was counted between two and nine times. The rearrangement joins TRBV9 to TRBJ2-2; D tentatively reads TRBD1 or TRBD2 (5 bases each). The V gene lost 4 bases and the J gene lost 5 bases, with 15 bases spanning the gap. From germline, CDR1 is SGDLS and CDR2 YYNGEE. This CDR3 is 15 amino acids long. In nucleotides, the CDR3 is TGTGCCAGCAGCATAGGGGCAGGGAGTACCGGGGAGCTGTTTTTT. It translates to CASSIGAGSTGELFF.

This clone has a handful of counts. CDR3 coding DNA: TGTGCCAGCAGCTTAAAGGGGGACACTGAAGCTTTCTTT. It translates to CASSLKGDTEAFF. This chain uses TRBV7-3 with TRBJ1-1, with a possible D match to TRBD1 (6 bases). This CDR3 comprises 13 residues. The ends were cut back, 1 base at V and 3 bases at J, with 6 bases in the middle. Germline V CDR1 and CDR2: SGHTA, FQGTGA.

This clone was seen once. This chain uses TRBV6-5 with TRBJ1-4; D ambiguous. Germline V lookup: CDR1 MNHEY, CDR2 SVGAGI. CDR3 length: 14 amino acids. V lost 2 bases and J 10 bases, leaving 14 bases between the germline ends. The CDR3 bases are TGTGCCAGCAGTTACGGGGATTATAAAGGAAAACTGTTTTTT. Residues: CASSYGDYKGKLFF.

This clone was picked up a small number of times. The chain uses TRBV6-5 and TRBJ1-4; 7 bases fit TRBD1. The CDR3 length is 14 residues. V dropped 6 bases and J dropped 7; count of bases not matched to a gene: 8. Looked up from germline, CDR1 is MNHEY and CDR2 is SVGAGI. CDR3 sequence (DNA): TGTGCCAGCAGAACAGACAGGGTCGGTGAAAAACTGTTTTTT. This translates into CASRTDRVGEKLFF.

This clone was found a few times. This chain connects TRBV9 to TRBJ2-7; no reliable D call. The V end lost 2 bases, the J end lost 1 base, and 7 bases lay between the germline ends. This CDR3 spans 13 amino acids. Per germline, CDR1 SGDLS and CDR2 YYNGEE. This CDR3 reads CASSVGLSYEQYF. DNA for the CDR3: TGTGCCAGCAGCGTGGGATTATCCTACGAGCAGTACTTC.

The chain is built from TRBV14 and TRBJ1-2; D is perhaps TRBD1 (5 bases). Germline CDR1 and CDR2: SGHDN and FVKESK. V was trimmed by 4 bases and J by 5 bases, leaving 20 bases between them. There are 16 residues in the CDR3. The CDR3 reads CASSPWAGRRLYGYTF. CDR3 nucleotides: TGTGCCAGCAGCCCCTGGGCAGGGAGACGACTATATGGCTACACCTTC.

CDR3 coding DNA: TGTGCCAGTAGTCCGACGGACAGGGGGGACTCTGGGGCCAACGTCCTGACTTTC. This codes for CASSPTDRGDSGANVLTF. The chain employs TRBV19 and TRBJ2-6, with TRBD1 matching over 10 bases. Germline trimming cut 5 bases from V and 0 bases from J; bases unmatched to any gene: 7. The CDR3 spans 18 residues. The V gene's germline CDR1 is LNHDA and CDR2 SQIVND (reference sequence).

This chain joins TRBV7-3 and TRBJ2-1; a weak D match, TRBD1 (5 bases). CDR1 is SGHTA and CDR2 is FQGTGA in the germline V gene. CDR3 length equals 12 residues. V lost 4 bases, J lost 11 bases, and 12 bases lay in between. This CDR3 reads CASSSQGSQQFF. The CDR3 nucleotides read TGTGCCAGCAGCTCCCAGGGATCCCAGCAGTTCTTC. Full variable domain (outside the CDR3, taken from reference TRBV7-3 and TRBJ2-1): GAGVSQTPSNKVTEKGKYVELRCDPISGHTALYWYRQSLGQGPEFLIYFQGTGAADDSGLPNDRFFAVRPEGSVSTLKIQRTERGDSAVYLCASSSQGSQQFFGPGTRLTVL.

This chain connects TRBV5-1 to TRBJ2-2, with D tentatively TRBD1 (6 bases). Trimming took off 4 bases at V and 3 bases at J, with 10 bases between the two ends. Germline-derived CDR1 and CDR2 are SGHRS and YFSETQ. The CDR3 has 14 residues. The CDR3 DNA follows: TGCGCCAGCAGCGGCAGGGGAGACACCGGGGAGCTGTTTTTT. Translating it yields CASSGRGDTGELFF.